The present T cell receptor (beta chain) was sequenced within a study of cytomegalovirus exposure and HLA in healthy donors. Findings and limits, study-wide: Within a later analysis, the majority of CMV-associated TCR beta chains appeared HLA-restricted. For most TCR beta V segments, an earlier analysis put the productive rate at about 90% or about 30% of the time. Overall, approximately 150 TCR beta chains were annotated as cytomegalovirus-associated.

About this clone: Its antigen is not known.

With 60 Vbeta and 13 Jbeta primers, the PCR was carried out. Source study methods: A later analysis tallied 65 million to 85 million unique TCR beta chains, approximately 10 million of them shared. Clones were sequenced by immunoSEQ multiplex PCR, and TCRdb holds only the in-frame ones, with some missing. The V and J calls and clone size are taken from that table; D and trimming were inferred from the DNA. The sample records 100,000 or so clones, 76% being singletons. Sequenced: PBMCs. This TCR derives from a man aged 35 to 55 in good health and CMV-seropositive.

The CDR3 nucleotides read TGTGCCAGCATCTTCCGGGAGGGGAACACCGGGGAGCTGTTTTTT. Residues: CASIFREGNTGELFF. The chain uses TRBV11-3 and TRBJ2-2, with 8 bases fitting TRBD2. V trimming: 7 bases; J trimming: 1 base; junction bases outside the gene matches: 5. The CDR3 totals 15 residues. Per germline, CDR1 SGHNT and CDR2 YENEEA. Filled out from reference TRBV11-3 and TRBJ2-2, the complete variable domain reads EAGVVQSPRYKIIEKKQPVAFWCNPISGHNTLYWYLQNLGQGPELLIRYENEEAVDDSQLPKDRFSAERLKGVDSTLKIQPAELGDSAVYLCASIFREGNTGELFFGEGSRLTVL.